This T cell receptor beta chain was sequenced during a study of blood T cell repertoires in COVID-19. As originally analysed: Quantification of nucleated cells was approximated via reference gene primer amplification. TCRdb keeps only in-frame clones here, not all; method: immunoSEQ multiplex PCR. V, J and clone size derive from that table, while D and trimming were established from the DNA sequence. The table has over 250,000 clones, 70% to 90% seen once. CDR1 LNHDA and CDR2 SQIVND come from the germline V gene (reference sequence). The CDR3 covers 14 residues. The V segment lost 1 base and the J segment 6 bases; nucleotides outside the gene matches: 1.

This TCR derives from a woman aged 45-65 years with COVID-19, enrolled during active disease. Sample: peripheral blood. The chain couples TRBV19 to TRBJ2-1, with 9 bases identical to TRBD2. The CDR3 sequence: CASSIGREGNEQFF. The CDR3 DNA reads as TGTGCCAGTAGTATAGGGCGGGAGGGCAATGAGCAGTTCTTC.